This T cell receptor beta chain was profiled in a study of monozygotic twins with inflammatory bowel disease. Using eight separate reactions per sample, the authors generated cDNA. TCRdb re-called the 5' RACE reads, yielding one record per CDR3 amino acid sequence without DNA. This sample contains 400,000 to 500,000 distinct CDR3 sequences. In regard to this clonotype: Its antigen is unidentified.

This CDR3 spans 17 amino acids. Per the germline V gene, CDR1 is MNHEY and CDR2 is SMNVEV (reference sequence). Notes on the study in general: Separate T cell subtypes could not be resolved from one another. Lower sharing of clonotypes with other individuals was seen in IBD patients than in healthy twins. This was most marked in patients showing signs of disease activity. Healthy co-twins exceeded IBD patients in TCRbeta diversity as measured by inverse Simpson.

Specimen: blood. V is TRBV27 and J is TRBJ2-1; TCRdb returns TRBD2, unconfirmable since there is no DNA. This clonotype was sampled from a human donor with ulcerative colitis or Crohn's disease, or a healthy co-twin of an affected twin (not recorded which). The CDR3 sequence is CASSPWERRRNYNEQFF.